Following are 32 T cell receptor beta chains from one sample sequenced in a study of OX40 agonist ivuxolimab in advanced cancers. Only in-frame clones appear in the TCRdb table, and some are missing; sequencing was by immunoSEQ multiplex PCR. Of tens of thousands of clones listed, more than 70% are singletons. The sample consisted of CD4+ or CD8+ T cells sorted from blood, taken in a trial of the OX40 agonist ivuxolimab. These receptors were taken from an adult with an advanced solid tumor such as melanoma, head and neck, liver or kidney cancer.

The rearrangement joins TRBV27 to TRBJ1-5; tentatively, D is TRBD1 (6 bases). The V end was cut by 6 bases, the J end by 6 bases, with 15 bases between. The CDR3 extends over 14 amino acids. CDR1 is MNHEY and CDR2 is SMNVEV in the germline V gene (reference sequence). The CDR3 protein is CASSPSGAIQPQHF. The CDR3 DNA follows: TGTGCCAGCAGCCCCTCGGGGGCGATTCAGCCCCAGCATTTT.

This rearrangement joins TRBV4-2 to TRBJ1-4; D not resolved. In germline, CDR1 is LGHNA, CDR2 YNFKEQ. V was pared by 1 base and J by 4 bases, with 10 bases between. The CDR3 spans 15 residues. CDR3 DNA: TGTGCCAGCAGCCAAGTCGGAGACCTTAATGAAAAACTGTTTTTT. Its protein is CASSQVGDLNEKLFF.

The chain links TRBV2 to TRBJ2-5; weak D call: TRBD2 (6 bases). CDR1 is SNHLY and CDR2 is FYNNEI in the germline V gene. This CDR3 region has 13 residues. The V end was cut by 4 bases, the J end by 1 base, with 7 bases between. CDR3 region: CASSVGLQETQYF. The CDR3 coding sequence is TGTGCCAGCAGTGTGGGACTCCAAGAGACCCAGTACTTC.

The CDR3 bases are TGTGCCAGCAGCTTGGTCGCTAGCGGGGACTCTGGGGCCAACGTCCTGACTTTC. Its translation: CASSLVASGDSGANVLTF. The genes are TRBV4-2 and TRBJ2-6; 9 nucleotides line up with TRBD2. Germline-derived CDR1 and CDR2 are LGHNA and YNFKEQ. This CDR3 region has 18 residues. V shed 5 bases and J 0 bases; nucleotides not matched to a gene: 8.

The V and J genes are TRBV9 and TRBJ2-5; TRBD2 matches at 7 bases. Germline CDR1 is SGDLS and CDR2 is YYNGEE. Germline trimming cut 6 bases from V and 4 bases from J; bases unmatched to any gene: 9. This CDR3 comprises 14 residues. Here the CDR3 DNA reads TGTGCCAGCAACTCGCGGGGGAGAGGAGAGACCCAGTACTTC. Its translation is CASNSRGRGETQYF. Full variable domain (outside the CDR3, taken from reference TRBV9 and TRBJ2-5): DSGVTQTPKHLITATGQRVTLRCSPRSGDLSVYWYQQSLDQGLQFLIQYYNGEERAKGNILERFSAQQFPDLHSELNLSSLELGDSALYFCASNSRGRGETQYFGPGTRLLVL.

This clone appeared a single time. The rearrangement links TRBV6-5 to TRBJ1-4; 12 bases match TRBD1. The V gene's germline CDR1 is MNHEY and CDR2 SVGAGI. This CDR3 comprises 15 residues. Unmatched junction bases numbered 7, after V lost 6 bases and J lost 8 bases. CDR3 coding DNA: TGTGCCAGCAGCACCGGGACAGGGGGCGGGGAAAAACTGTTTTTT. Amino acids: CASSTGTGGGEKLFF.

This clone has more than one count but fewer than ten. The chain links TRBV28 to TRBJ2-7; D is unresolved. Trimming took off 6 bases at V and 0 bases at J, with 18 bases between the two ends. This CDR3 is built from 16 residues. Germline V gene lookup returns CDR1 MDHEN and CDR2 SYDVKM. As DNA, the CDR3 is TGTGCCAGCAGCGATGGAGATAGTCGGAGCTCCTACGAGCAGTACGTC. This encodes CASSDGDSRSSYEQYV.

Sample share makes this clone medium-sized (0.01 to 0.1%). The rearrangement joins TRBV7-9 to TRBJ1-2; TRBD1 agrees at 10 bases. The CDR3 consists of 14 residues. CDR1 SEHNR and CDR2 FQNEAQ come from the germline V gene (reference sequence). With V trimmed by 4 bases and J by 7 bases, 6 bases remained unmatched. CDR3 in amino acids: CASSSSGTGAGYTF. The CDR3 DNA follows: TGTGCCAGCAGCTCCTCCGGGACAGGGGCTGGCTACACCTTC.

The chain employs TRBV5-4 and TRBJ1-1, with D hard to call. Trimming removed 4 bases from V and 3 bases from J, with 19 bases in between. Per the germline V gene, CDR1 is SGHNT and CDR2 is YYREEE (reference sequence). CDR3 length equals 16 residues. The DNA for the CDR3 is TGTGCCAGCAGCGGAGGGCCCTGGGTTGGGGACACTGAAGCTTTCTTT. The encoded protein is CASSGGPWVGDTEAFF.

This sequence joins TRBV5-1 and TRBJ2-3; D might be TRBD1 (5 bases). CDR3 length: 14 residues. Looked up from germline, CDR1 is SGHRS and CDR2 is YFSETQ. The ends were cut back, 0 bases at V and 5 bases at J, with 10 bases in the middle. The CDR3 sequence: CASSLGQIQDTQYF. CDR3 nucleotide sequence: TGCGCCAGCAGCTTGGGACAGATTCAAGATACGCAGTATTTT. Full variable domain (rest looked up from reference TRBV5-1 and TRBJ2-3): KAGVTQTPRYLIKTRGQQVTLSCSPISGHRSVSWYQQTPGQGLQFLFEYFSETQRNKGNFPGRFSGRQFSNSRSEMNVSTLELGDSALYLCASSLGQIQDTQYFGPGTRLTVL.

This clone was detected a few times. CDR3 region: CASSPLSGEQYV. The CDR3 DNA reads as TGTGCCAGCAGCCCCCTGAGTGGGGAGCAGTACGTC. The chain recombines TRBV14 with TRBJ2-7; D is undetermined. Germline CDR1 is SGHDN and CDR2 is FVKESK. V lost 4 bases, J lost 7 bases, and 11 bases lay in between. The CDR3 length is 12 residues.

V and J are TRBV5-1 and TRBJ1-5, with TRBD1 matching over 7 bases. V gave up 3 bases and J gave up 2 bases; unmatched junction bases: 5. The germline V gene encodes CDR1 SGHRS and CDR2 YFSETQ. The length of the CDR3 is 15 residues. This CDR3 reads CASSSTGAGNQPQHF. CDR3 bases: TGCGCCAGCAGCTCTACAGGGGCTGGCAATCAGCCCCAGCATTTT. Looking up the rest from reference TRBV5-1 and TRBJ1-5 gives the full variable domain: KAGVTQTPRYLIKTRGQQVTLSCSPISGHRSVSWYQQTPGQGLQFLFEYFSETQRNKGNFPGRFSGRQFSNSRSEMNVSTLELGDSALYLCASSSTGAGNQPQHFGDGTRLSIL.

The chain couples TRBV7-9 to TRBJ2-3, with TRBD2 identical over 13 bases. The J segment lost 0 bases and the V segment lost 0 bases, leaving 3 bases of the junction unmatched. The CDR3 covers 18 residues. CDR1 is SEHNR, CDR2 FQNEAQ, per germline (reference sequence). CDR3 region: CASSLALAGGPSTDTQYF. CDR3 nucleotides: TGTGCCAGCAGCTTAGCACTAGCGGGGGGGCCCAGCACAGATACGCAGTATTTT.

The rearrangement links TRBV7-6 to TRBJ1-4; 8 nucleotides match TRBD1. Germline CDR1 reads SGHVS; CDR2 reads FNYEAQ. CDR3 length: 15 amino acids. Trimming took 2 bases from V and 6 from J; bases not matched to a gene: 5. The CDR3: CASSLYATGDEKLFF. The CDR3 DNA is TGTGCCAGCAGCTTATATGCGACAGGGGATGAAAAACTGTTTTTT.

This chain connects TRBV6-5 to TRBJ1-6; D call uncertain. The CDR3 is 13 amino acids. Trimming stripped 5 bases from V and 5 bases from J, with 7 bases between. Germline V gene lookup returns CDR1 MNHEY and CDR2 SVGAGI. CDR3 sequence: CASSQAHNSPLHF. CDR3 DNA: TGTGCCAGCAGTCAAGCCCATAATTCACCCCTCCACTTT.

This rearrangement joins TRBV10-2 to TRBJ2-3, with D tentatively TRBD2 (6 bases). The germline V gene encodes CDR1 WSHSY and CDR2 SAAADI. The CDR3 is 15 residues long. The ends were cut back, 10 bases at V and 4 bases at J, with 21 bases in the middle. As DNA, the CDR3 is TGCGCCATTCGACCCGGGACTCCCCCCGCAGATACGCAGTATTTT. Protein product: CAIRPGTPPADTQYF.

V gene TRBV28 combines with J gene TRBJ2-1, with 11 nucleotides matching TRBD2. Germline CDR1 MDHEN, CDR2 SYDVKM. Trimming cost V 6 bases and J 4 bases; bases outside gene matches: 2. The CDR3 runs to 14 residues. As DNA, the CDR3 is TGTGCCAGCAGGGGGACTAGCGGTTACAATGAGCAGTTCTTC. Translating gives CASRGTSGYNEQFF.

The chain links TRBV7-2 to TRBJ1-1; no firm D call. The germline V and J ends were trimmed by 2 bases and 4 bases, with 20 bases remaining between them. The length of the CDR3 is 17 residues. Germline V gene sequence: CDR1 SGHTA, CDR2 FQGNSA. The CDR3 DNA follows: TGTGCCAGCAGCTTAAACGGCCTAGGGCTGGGCGGCACTGAAGCTTTCTTT. Amino acids: CASSLNGLGLGGTEAFF.

The chain is built from TRBV2 and TRBJ1-1, with 8 bases that match TRBD1. V shed 6 bases and J 6 bases; nucleotides not matched to a gene: 9. This CDR3 has 14 residues. Germline CDR1 is SNHLY and CDR2 is FYNNEI. CDR3 region: CASSHRGAGAEAFF. CDR3 nucleotide sequence: TGTGCCAGCAGCCACAGGGGGGCGGGGGCTGAAGCTTTCTTT.

This sequence joins TRBV30 and TRBJ2-1; D unclear. Germline values: CDR1 GTSNPN, CDR2 SVGIG (reference sequence). Trimming removed 2 bases at V and 9 bases at J, with 14 bases between. The length of the CDR3 is 13 residues. CDR3 sequence: CAWSFPPSGEQFF. The CDR3, as DNA: TGTGCCTGGAGTTTTCCCCCGTCGGGTGAGCAGTTCTTC.

The chain combines TRBV5-5 with TRBJ1-6, with D unclear. Trimming stripped 3 bases from V and 8 bases from J, with 9 bases between. The germline CDR1 and CDR2 sequences are SGHKS and YYEKEE (reference sequence). The CDR3 has 13 amino acids. The CDR3 spells CASSSTSDSPLHF. In DNA form, the CDR3 reads TGTGCCAGCAGCTCGACGAGCGATTCACCCCTCCACTTT.

The chain links TRBV10-1 to TRBJ2-7, with D maybe TRBD1 (5 bases). Germline V gives CDR1 WNHNN, CDR2 SYGVQD (reference sequence). V was shortened by 6 bases and J by 3 bases, with 9 bases between the two germline ends. The CDR3 sequence is 12 residues long. The CDR3 nucleotides read TGCGCCAGCAGACCCAGGGACTACGAGCAGTACGTC. Protein: CASRPRDYEQYV.

This chain uses TRBV4-1 with TRBJ2-1, with unresolved D. Germline CDR1 is MGHRA and CDR2 is YSYEKL. The V end lost 4 bases, the J end lost 7 bases, and 11 bases lay between the germline ends. CDR3 length: 13 amino acids. The chain's CDR3 is CASSPFPGNEQFF. In nucleotides, the CDR3 is TGCGCCAGCAGCCCCTTCCCCGGGAATGAGCAGTTCTTC.

The rearrangement joins TRBV6-1 to TRBJ1-4, with no clear D. CDR1 MNHNS and CDR2 SASEGT come from the germline V gene. CDR3 size: 14 residues. V was pared by 3 bases and J by 6 bases, with 11 bases between. The CDR3 coding sequence is TGTGCCAGCAGTGACATGTCTAGGGATGAAAAACTGTTTTTT. Translating it yields CASSDMSRDEKLFF.

This clone appeared a single time. The J gene is TRBJ1-2, the V gene TRBV19; 8 bases line up with TRBD1. Germline trimming cut 4 bases from V and 1 base from J; bases unmatched to any gene: 8. This CDR3 contains 16 residues. Germline V gene data show CDR1 as LNHDA and CDR2 as SQIVND (reference sequence). DNA for the CDR3: TGTGCCAGTAGTACGGGACGGACAGGGAGTAACTATGGCTACACCTTC. Translated: CASSTGRTGSNYGYTF.

This clone was detected a few times. This sequence joins TRBV7-9 and TRBJ1-2, with D perhaps matching TRBD1 (6 bases). Germline V gives CDR1 SEHNR, CDR2 FQNEAQ (reference sequence). The CDR3 is made up of 15 amino acids. V lost 4 bases to trimming and J lost 5 bases, with 17 bases between them. The CDR3 region is CASSSPRGSEYGYTF. CDR3 nucleotides: TGTGCCAGCAGCTCCCCCAGGGGATCAGAATATGGCTACACCTTC.

The chain links TRBV6-1 to TRBJ1-2, with D unclear. CDR1 is MNHNS, CDR2 SASEGT, per germline. V was pared by 1 base and J by 8 bases, with 20 bases between. This CDR3 has 16 amino acids. DNA for the CDR3: TGTGCCAGCAGTGAAGAAGGACGGCTGTACTTTATGGGCTACACCTTC. Protein: CASSEEGRLYFMGYTF.

The chain is built from TRBV30 and TRBJ2-1, with D possibly being TRBD2 (6 bases). Germline CDR1 GTSNPN, CDR2 SVGIG (reference sequence). This CDR3 region has 17 residues. Trimming cost V 3 bases and J 2 bases, with 20 bases left between them. The CDR3 is CAWRGTKPGLTYNEQFF. The CDR3 DNA reads TGTGCCTGGAGGGGAACCAAGCCGGGACTCACCTACAATGAGCAGTTCTTC.

The V gene is TRBV5-4, the J gene TRBJ2-2; TRBD2 matches at 14 bases. Trimming at V came to 4 bases and at J to 5 bases, leaving 7 bases not matched to a gene. This CDR3 has 17 residues. Germline-derived CDR1 and CDR2 are SGHNT and YYREEE (reference sequence). The DNA for the CDR3 is TGTGCCAGCAGCCCCCGGACTAGCGGGAGGCGAACCGGGGAGCTGTTTTTT. It specifies CASSPRTSGRRTGELFF.

The V gene is TRBV2, the J gene TRBJ2-5; a possible D gene is TRBD1 (6 bases). The germline V and J ends were trimmed by 6 bases and 1 base, with 9 bases remaining between them. The germline gives CDR1 SNHLY, CDR2 FYNNEI. The CDR3 has 13 amino acids. The CDR3 nucleotides are TGTGCCAGCAGCAGGACAGCCCAAGAGACCCAGTACTTC. Translated: CASSRTAQETQYF.

CDR3 bases: TGTGCCATCAGTGAGGGCAGGGAGGGCTATGGCTACACCTTC. Encoded protein: CAISEGREGYGYTF. The rearrangement links TRBV10-3 to TRBJ1-2; tentative D call: TRBD1 (5 bases). Germline V gene lookup returns CDR1 ENHRY and CDR2 SYGVKD. Trimming took off 2 bases at V and 4 bases at J, with 11 bases between the two ends. This CDR3 spans 14 amino acids.

This chain joins TRBV27 and TRBJ1-3; D gene uncertain. The CDR3 is 13 residues long. CDR1 MNHEY and CDR2 SMNVEV come from the germline V gene (reference sequence). V was shortened by 1 base and J by 3 bases, with 4 bases between the two germline ends. CDR3 coding DNA: TGTGCCAGCAGTTTATACCTTGGAAACACCATATATTTT. Protein: CASSLYLGNTIYF.